The rows below give T cell receptor beta chains drawn from one sample of a study of human T cells and chemical hapten exposure. TCRdb re-called the RACE reads with MiXCR, one entry per CDR3 protein. The table shows some 91,000 distinct CDR3 sequences, with around an eighth occurring only once. The sample here was whole blood, taken in connection with sensitization to the hapten diphenylcyclopropenone (DPC). Every receptor here comes from a woman in her thirties or forties with alopecia areata. Some clones in this sample may be carry-over from other donors' samples. CDR3s include the opening cysteine and the closing phenylalanine or tryptophan. The order of the fields is D gene, clone size, J gene, V gene, CDR3 protein, CDR3 DNA. The D gene is left open where the match is weak. Clone size, where shown, is once, few, many, or a class for clones that have expanded.

TRBD1	few	TRBJ2-3	TRBV6-1	CASSETTGSTDTQYF	TGTGCCAGCAGTGAAACGACAGGGAGCACAGATACGCAGTATTTT
.	few	TRBJ2-5	TRBV3-1	CASSLLALGTQYF	TGTGCCAGCAGCCTCCTAGCGTTAGGGACCCAGTACTTC
.	few	TRBJ2-3	TRBV11-2	CASRSSRGSTDTQYF	TGTGCCAGCAGGTCTTCCAGGGGTAGCACAGATACGCAGTATTTT
TRBD1	few	TRBJ1-1	TRBV6-5	CASSYSSGQGIAEAFF	TGTGCCAGCAGTTACTCTTCGGGACAGGGTATCGCTGAAGCTTTCTTT
.	few	TRBJ2-1	TRBV29-1	CSVGDLFYNEQFF	TGCAGCGTCGGGGACCTATTCTACAATGAGCAGTTCTTC
.	few	TRBJ1-5	TRBV20-1	CSARPGGQPQHF	TGCAGTGCTAGACCGGGGGGTCAGCCCCAGCATTTT
.	.	TRBJ1-4	TRBV7-9	CASSLRSKGATNEKLFF	TGTGCCAGCAGCTTAAGAAGTAAGGGTGCAACTAATGAAAAACTGTTTTTT
.	.	TRBJ1-5	TRBV18	CASSTGQPNQPQHF	TGTGCCAGCTCAACAGGACAGCCCAATCAGCCCCAGCATTTT
.	.	TRBJ1-1	TRBV7-3	CASRRDPNTEAFF	TGTGCCAGCAGAAGGGACCCGAACACTGAAGCTTTCTTT
TRBD1	few	TRBJ2-2	TRBV28	CASSIYRGSGELFF	TGTGCCAGCAGTATTTACAGGGGATCCGGGGAGCTGTTTTTT
.	few	TRBJ1-4	TRBV27	CASSWDSNEKLFF	TGTGCCAGCAGTTGGGACTCCAATGAAAAACTGTTTTTT
.	few	TRBJ1-1	TRBV7-2	CASSLMQAMNTEAFF	TGTGCCAGCAGCTTAATGCAGGCAATGAACACTGAAGCTTTCTTT
TRBD2	few	TRBJ2-1	TRBV20-1	CSAHLAGSYNEQFF	TGCAGTGCCCACTTAGCGGGATCCTACAATGAGCAGTTCTTC
.	.	TRBJ1-6	TRBV5-5	CASRTDYNSPLHF	TGTGCCAGCAGGACGGACTATAATTCACCCCTCCACTTT
TRBD2	few	TRBJ2-7	TRBV27	CASSLQFSLAGGGEQYF	TGTGCCAGCAGTCTTCAGTTTAGCTTGGCGGGGGGAGGCGAGCAGTACTTC
.	.	TRBJ1-1	TRBV28	CASNSGAANTEAFF	TGTGCCAGCAATTCGGGGGCGGCGAACACTGAAGCTTTCTTT
.	.	TRBJ2-2	TRBV27	CASSRTVNTGELFF	TGTGCCAGCAGTCGGACAGTGAACACCGGGGAGCTGTTTTTT
.	once	TRBJ2-7	TRBV18	CASSGDGLAYEQYF	TGTGCCAGCTCAGGGGACGGACTGGCCTACGAGCAGTACTTC
TRBD1	few	TRBJ2-7	TRBV5-4	CASSPGTGSTYEQYF	TGTGCCAGCAGCCCCGGGACAGGGAGCACCTACGAGCAGTACTTC
.	many	TRBJ1-1	TRBV4-1	CASSQDPAGGGSSTEAFF	TGCGCCAGCAGCCAAGATCCCGCTGGTGGAGGGTCATCCACTGAAGCTTTCTTT
.	few	TRBJ1-1	TRBV7-2	CASSLTAMNTEAFF	TGTGCCAGCAGCTTAACAGCCATGAACACTGAAGCTTTCTTT
TRBD2	few	TRBJ2-1	TRBV6-5	CASSRAGLAGYNEQFF	TGTGCCAGCAGCCGTGCGGGACTAGCGGGGTACAATGAGCAGTTCTTC
TRBD1	many	TRBJ1-2	TRBV20-1	CSADRGRHYGYTF	TGCAGTGCTGACAGGGGGCGTCACTATGGCTACACCTTC
TRBD2	many	TRBJ2-1	TRBV7-9	CASSFSRLAGVNEQFF	TGTGCCAGCAGCTTTAGTCGTCTAGCGGGAGTAAATGAGCAGTTCTTC
TRBD1	few	TRBJ2-7	TRBV7-6	CASGPGQGINEQYF	TGTGCCAGCGGACCGGGACAGGGTATAAACGAGCAGTACTTC
.	.	TRBJ1-3	TRBV18	CASSPMRQHLPQNTIYF	TGTGCCAGCTCACCAATGCGACAGCACCTACCACAAAACACCATATATTTT
TRBD2	many	TRBJ2-1	TRBV7-9	CASRLTSGPYNEQFF	TGTGCCAGCAGACTCACTAGCGGGCCTTACAATGAGCAGTTCTTC
TRBD1	.	TRBJ2-7	TRBV20-1	CSAQTGVPNEQYF	TGCAGTGCCCAGACAGGGGTCCCAAACGAGCAGTACTTC
.	.	TRBJ2-7	TRBV7-9	CASSPPSGATYEQYF	TGTGCCAGCAGCCCCCCATCCGGGGCGACCTACGAGCAGTACTTC
.	many	TRBJ1-5	TRBV6-2/TRBV6-3	CASNPGDRYQPQHF	TGTGCCAGCAACCCAGGGGATCGGTATCAGCCCCAGCATTTT
.	.	TRBJ1-1	TRBV14	CASSQDGGGAFEAFF	TGTGCCAGCAGCCAAGATGGCGGGGGAGCGTTTGAAGCTTTCTTT
TRBD1	few	TRBJ2-3	TRBV5-1	CASSLAGTGDTQYF	TGCGCCAGCAGCTTAGCCGGGACAGGGGATACGCAGTATTTT
TRBD1	many	TRBJ2-3	TRBV18	CASSPGTGASMYTQYF	TGTGCCAGCTCACCCGGGACAGGGGCGAGCATGTATACGCAGTATTTT